The rows below give T cell receptor beta chains drawn from one sample of a study of molecular identifiers for immune sequencing clone quantification. TCRdb ran MiXCR on the PCR reads and lists one entry per CDR3 protein. The repertoire holds about 630,000 distinct CDR3 sequences, over 25% seen once, with 0.7% to 0.95% in the top ten. Sequenced sample: naive CD8+ T cells from blood, with Jurkat cell RNA spiked in. These receptors were obtained from a human donor in good health. Some libraries in this study had Jurkat cell RNA spiked in. The CDR3 runs from the conserved cysteine through the conserved F or W. The D gene is left open where the match is weak. The size of a clone is reported for some rows only, either as once, few or many, or as a class for expanded clones.

V gene: TRBV10-3; clone size: many; D gene: -; J gene: TRBJ2-7; CDR3 DNA: TGTGCCATCACCGACAGCGCCCGAGGCGGGTACGAGCAGTACTTC; CDR3 protein: CAITDSARGGYEQYF
V gene: TRBV9; clone size: few; D gene: -; J gene: TRBJ2-7; CDR3 DNA: TGTGCCAGCAGCGTAGGCCCATTGGCGGGGACACAATACGAGCAGTACTTC; CDR3 protein: CASSVGPLAGTQYEQYF
V gene: TRBV2; clone size: -; D gene: -; J gene: TRBJ2-5; CDR3 DNA: TGTGCCAGCAGTCCCCCGGTCGGGGCAGAGACCCAGTACTTC; CDR3 protein: CASSPPVGAETQYF
V gene: TRBV12-3/TRBV12-4; clone size: few; D gene: TRBD2; J gene: TRBJ2-2; CDR3 DNA: TGTGCCAGCAGCGGACTAGCCCCCGACACCGGGGAGCTGTTTTTT; CDR3 protein: CASSGLAPDTGELFF
V gene: TRBV7-9; clone size: many; D gene: TRBD2; J gene: TRBJ2-3; CDR3 DNA: TGTGCCAGCAGCTTTCACACTAGCGTAGGCACAGATACGCAGTATTTT; CDR3 protein: CASSFHTSVGTDTQYF
V gene: TRBV20-1; clone size: -; D gene: TRBD2; J gene: TRBJ2-7; CDR3 DNA: TGCGGTGCTAGAGCTAGCGGGGGAAGCTCCTACGAGCAGTACTTC; CDR3 protein: CGARASGGSSYEQYF
V gene: TRBV6-4; clone size: -; D gene: TRBD2; J gene: TRBJ2-5; CDR3 DNA: TGTGCCAGCAGTCCAGAGAGCGGGAGAAATGGAGAGCCCCAGTACTTC; CDR3 protein: CASSPESGRNGEPQYF
V gene: TRBV7-9; clone size: few; D gene: -; J gene: TRBJ1-2; CDR3 DNA: TGTGCCAGCAGCTACGGACACTCCGGCATGTATGGCTACACCTTC; CDR3 protein: CASSYGHSGMYGYTF
V gene: TRBV4-2; clone size: -; D gene: -; J gene: TRBJ1-6; CDR3 DNA: TGTGCCAGCAGCCAAGACCTCTCTGTAGGATCACCCCTCCACTTT; CDR3 protein: CASSQDLSVGSPLHF
V gene: TRBV6-5; clone size: many; D gene: -; J gene: TRBJ2-3; CDR3 DNA: TGTGCCAGCAGCTTTACAGCGGATGTGGATACGCAGTATTTT; CDR3 protein: CASSFTADVDTQYF
V gene: TRBV28; clone size: -; D gene: -; J gene: TRBJ1-3; CDR3 DNA: TGTGCCAGCAGCCCCGTATGGGGGGGGGACCCTCTTTCTGGAAACACCGTATATTTT; CDR3 protein: CASSPVWGGDPLSGNTVYF
V gene: TRBV20-1; clone size: -; D gene: -; J gene: TRBJ2-3; CDR3 DNA: TGCAGTGCTCAGTACATGCAGGGGACCACAGATACGCAGTATTTT; CDR3 protein: CSAQYMQGTTDTQYF
V gene: TRBV29-1; clone size: many; D gene: -; J gene: TRBJ1-1; CDR3 DNA: TGCAGCGTTGTTTGGGGGTTGACTGAAGCTTTCTTT; CDR3 protein: CSVVWGLTEAFF
V gene: TRBV9; clone size: few; D gene: TRBD1; J gene: TRBJ2-5; CDR3 DNA: TGTGCCAGCAGCAGCCGGGACAGGGTCCTGGAGACCCAGTACTTC; CDR3 protein: CASSSRDRVLETQYF
V gene: TRBV5-6; clone size: -; D gene: -; J gene: TRBJ2-1; CDR3 DNA: TGTGCCAGCAGCACGGACAAGCTCCCCTACAATGAGCAGTTCTTC; CDR3 protein: CASSTDKLPYNEQFF
V gene: TRBV6-4; clone size: -; D gene: TRBD2; J gene: TRBJ2-2; CDR3 DNA: TGTGCCAGCAGTCCCCTAGCCGGGACTAGCGGGAGGGCCCGGATAACCGGGGAGCTGTTTTTT; CDR3 protein: CASSPLAGTSGRARITGELFF
V gene: TRBV2; clone size: few; D gene: TRBD2; J gene: TRBJ2-7; CDR3 DNA: TGTGCCAGCAGGGAAGGGACTAGCGGTTACTACGAGCAGTACTTC; CDR3 protein: CASREGTSGYYEQYF
V gene: TRBV7-9; clone size: -; D gene: -; J gene: TRBJ2-7; CDR3 DNA: TGTGCCAGCAGCCCCGTTAGGACGGTCCGTATGAGCGAGCAGTACTTC; CDR3 protein: CASSPVRTVRMSEQYF
V gene: TRBV27; clone size: -; D gene: TRBD2; J gene: TRBJ2-4; CDR3 DNA: TGTGCCAGCAGTTTATCCTCTAGCGGGATCAAGCTAGCCAAAAACATTCAGTACTTC; CDR3 protein: CASSLSSSGIKLAKNIQYF
V gene: TRBV7-8; clone size: many; D gene: -; J gene: TRBJ2-3; CDR3 DNA: TGTGCCAGCAGCCTCGAGGTTTCAGATACGCAGTATTTT; CDR3 protein: CASSLEVSDTQYF
V gene: TRBV7-6; clone size: -; D gene: -; J gene: TRBJ1-1; CDR3 DNA: TGTGCCAGCAGCCCCGGGACCCTTCCTGAAGCTTTCTTT; CDR3 protein: CASSPGTLPEAFF
V gene: TRBV11-3; clone size: -; D gene: -; J gene: TRBJ2-1; CDR3 DNA: TGTGCCAGCAGCTTAGGGGGGGAATCCTACAATGAGCAGTTCTTC; CDR3 protein: CASSLGGESYNEQFF
V gene: TRBV10-3; clone size: -; D gene: TRBD1; J gene: TRBJ1-5; CDR3 DNA: TGTGCCATCAGTGAGTCATGGGCAGGGGGAGGTCAGCCCCAGCATTTT; CDR3 protein: CAISESWAGGGQPQHF
V gene: TRBV25-1; clone size: few; D gene: TRBD1; J gene: TRBJ2-3; CDR3 DNA: TGTGCCAGCAGTGACTCACACGGACAGGGGGCGTTGGGTATAGCAGATACGCAGTATTTT; CDR3 protein: CASSDSHGQGALGIADTQYF
V gene: TRBV6-1; clone size: -; D gene: -; J gene: TRBJ2-5; CDR3 DNA: TGTGCCAGCAGTGAAGGGGAGGGGGAAGAGACCCAGTACTTC; CDR3 protein: CASSEGEGEETQYF
V gene: TRBV9; clone size: -; D gene: -; J gene: TRBJ1-4; CDR3 DNA: TGTGCCAGCAGCGCCGGGACAATTCCTGAAAAACTGTTTTTT; CDR3 protein: CASSAGTIPEKLFF
V gene: TRBV27; clone size: many; D gene: TRBD2; J gene: TRBJ2-3; CDR3 DNA: TGTGCCAGCAGTTTAGCAGCGGGGGGGCCTGCAGATACGCAGTATTTT; CDR3 protein: CASSLAAGGPADTQYF
V gene: TRBV12-3/TRBV12-4; clone size: many; D gene: -; J gene: TRBJ2-7; CDR3 DNA: TGTGCCAGCAGTTTGGACGGGCGGCTCGAGCAGTACTTC; CDR3 protein: CASSLDGRLEQYF
V gene: TRBV21-1; clone size: few; D gene: -; J gene: TRBJ1-1; CDR3 DNA: TGTGCCAGCAGCAAAGCCCTGCTGAACACTGAAGCTTTCTTT; CDR3 protein: CASSKALLNTEAFF
V gene: TRBV7-9; clone size: -; D gene: -; J gene: TRBJ2-7; CDR3 DNA: TGTGCCAGCAGCTCGCGACTCGGCTACGAGCAGTACTTC; CDR3 protein: CASSSRLGYEQYF
V gene: TRBV4-1; clone size: -; D gene: -; J gene: TRBJ1-4; CDR3 DNA: TGCGCCAGCAGCCAAGATTATCGTCGGGATTGGGGTGAAAAACTGTTTTTT; CDR3 protein: CASSQDYRRDWGEKLFF